Below are 28 T cell receptor beta chains sequenced from a single sample in a study of cytomegalovirus exposure and HLA in healthy donors. A multiplex PCR was run with 60 Vbeta primers and 13 Jbeta primers. Clones were read by immunoSEQ multiplex PCR, and TCRdb kept only the in-frame ones, dropping some. Here the sample spans about 98,000 clones, about 81% being singletons. The material sequenced was PBMCs. Receptor source: a man aged 40-55 years in good health and CMV-seronegative.

The CDR3 sequence is CASSFTYRETQYF. The CDR3 DNA reads TGTGCCAGCAGTTTTACGTACAGAGAGACCCAGTACTTC. J is TRBJ2-5 and V is TRBV27, with unresolved D. The germline V gene has CDR1 MNHEY and CDR2 SMNVEV (reference sequence). This CDR3 is 13 amino acids long. V was pared by 3 bases and J by 4 bases, with 9 bases between.

There are a few counts of this clone. The DNA for the CDR3 is TGTGCCAGCAGTTATCGGGAACTATACGAGCAGTACTTC. Amino acids: CASSYRELYEQYF. This chain links TRBV6-6 with TRBJ2-7; perhaps TRBD2 as D (5 bases). Trimming took 3 bases from V and 4 from J, leaving 10 bases between them. This CDR3 is built from 13 residues. Germline CDR1 and CDR2: MNHNY and SVGAGI (reference sequence).

The chain combines TRBV30 with TRBJ1-5; possible D gene TRBD1, 5 bases. Trimming took off 2 bases at V and 3 bases at J, with 8 bases between the two ends. The V gene's germline CDR1 is GTSNPN and CDR2 SVGIG (reference sequence). The CDR3 is 13 amino acids. The CDR3: CAWSSGFNQPQHF. CDR3 bases: TGTGCCTGGAGTTCAGGGTTCAATCAGCCCCAGCATTTT.

The CDR3 spells CASSLAQTGLETQYF. The CDR3 nucleotides read TGCGCCAGCAGCTTGGCCCAAACAGGGTTAGAGACCCAGTACTTC. The chain recombines TRBV5-1 with TRBJ2-5; D is possibly TRBD1 (6 bases). V shed 0 bases and J shed 4 bases, with 13 bases lying between them. Germline V gene data show CDR1 as SGHRS and CDR2 as YFSETQ. The CDR3 is made up of 15 amino acids.

This CDR3 is CASSIRRAGVDTQYF. The CDR3 DNA reads as TGTGCCAGTAGTATCAGGAGGGCCGGAGTAGATACGCAGTATTTT. V is TRBV19 and J is TRBJ2-3; D is possibly TRBD2 (6 bases). The CDR3 spans 15 residues. Trimming removed 3 bases from V and 5 bases from J, with 15 bases in between. CDR1 and CDR2 (germline): LNHDA, SQIVND (reference sequence).

This clone was observed once. The rearrangement uses TRBV28 and TRBJ1-1; the D gene is possibly TRBD1 (6 bases). This CDR3 is built from 14 residues. From germline, CDR1 is MDHEN and CDR2 SYDVKM. Trimming removed 6 bases from V and 3 bases from J, with 14 bases in between. CDR3 protein: CASSPGTFDTEAFF. The CDR3 region has the DNA TGTGCCAGCAGCCCCGGGACATTCGACACTGAAGCTTTCTTT.

The chain carries TRBV4-2 and TRBJ2-3; D gene ambiguous. The CDR3 contains 14 residues. V dropped 1 base and J dropped 3 bases, with 8 bases sitting between them. Germline loops: CDR1 LGHNA, CDR2 YNFKEQ. CDR3 region: CASSQGSRTDTQYF. The CDR3 DNA is TGTGCCAGCAGCCAAGGATCCCGGACAGATACGCAGTATTTT.

The chain recombines TRBV7-2 with TRBJ2-3; maybe TRBD2 (6 bases). The CDR3 consists of 18 residues. CDR1 is SGHTA, CDR2 FQGNSA, per germline. With 1 base removed from V and 0 bases from J, the gap between germline ends came to 17 bases. CDR3 nucleotides: TGTGCCAGCAGCTTAGTACGCCCGGGACTGATTAGCACAGATACGCAGTATTTT. It encodes CASSLVRPGLISTDTQYF.

This clone was found a few times. The chain links TRBV7-9 to TRBJ1-2, with D perhaps TRBD1 (5 bases). The CDR3 has 15 amino acids. Trimming pared 5 bases from V and 4 bases from J, leaving 17 bases between. The germline V gene encodes CDR1 SEHNR and CDR2 FQNEAQ (reference sequence). The CDR3 region has the DNA TGTGCCAGCAGCGCCCGGGGAGGGGTTGGCTATGGCTACACCTTC. Its translation is CASSARGGVGYGYTF.

This sequence joins TRBV5-6 and TRBJ1-2; the match to TRBD1 covers 8 bases. Unmatched junction bases numbered 5, after V lost 0 bases and J lost 4 bases. CDR1 and CDR2 (germline): SGHDT, YYEEEE. The CDR3 runs 15 residues. Written as DNA, the CDR3 is TGTGCCAGCAGCTTGGCAGGGGGCGCGGGCTATGGCTACACCTTC. Translated: CASSLAGGAGYGYTF.

This chain connects TRBV7-9 to TRBJ2-7, with a weak D call TRBD2 (6 bases). The germline V gene has CDR1 SEHNR and CDR2 FQNEAQ (reference sequence). This CDR3 is 14 amino acids long. V was pared by 4 bases and J by 6 bases, with 16 bases between. DNA for the CDR3: TGTGCCAGCAGCTCGGAGGGCCTCCACGGCGAGCAGTACTTC. This sequence encodes CASSSEGLHGEQYF. The whole variable domain, remainder taken from reference TRBV7-9 and TRBJ2-7, is DTGVSQNPRHKITKRGQNVTFRCDPISEHNRLYWYRQTLGQGPEFLTYFQNEAQLEKSRLLSDRFSAERPKGSFSTLEIQRTEQGDSAMYLCASSSEGLHGEQYFGPGTRLTVT.

V gene TRBV5-6 combines with J gene TRBJ1-1; TRBD1 matches at 8 bases. The CDR3 extends over 14 amino acids. In germline, CDR1 is SGHDT, CDR2 YYEEEE. Germline trimming cut 5 bases from V and 6 bases from J; bases unmatched to any gene: 9. Here the CDR3 DNA reads TGTGCCAGCAGTCCAGGGGGCGAGAGTTCTGAAGCTTTCTTT. This sequence encodes CASSPGGESSEAFF.

The V gene is TRBV2, the J gene TRBJ2-3; the D gene is possibly TRBD2 (6 bases). CDR3 size: 15 residues. Germline lookup yields CDR1 SNHLY and CDR2 FYNNEI. The V end was cut by 8 bases, the J end by 3 bases, with 18 bases between. The CDR3, as DNA: TGTGCCAGCCGGCGGGACCGCCTATTTACAGATACGCAGTATTTT. Translating gives CASRRDRLFTDTQYF.

This chain joins TRBV4-2 and TRBJ1-2; 8 positions match TRBD1. Germline CDR1 and CDR2: LGHNA and YNFKEQ. Trimming cost V 4 bases and J 2 bases; bases outside gene matches: 6. There are 15 residues in the CDR3. CDR3 protein: CASSPSDRDNYGYTF. In nucleotides, the CDR3 is TGTGCCAGCAGCCCCTCGGACAGGGACAACTATGGCTACACCTTC.

V gene TRBV5-6 combines with J gene TRBJ1-1; D is unclear. Trimming took 0 bases from V and 1 from J, leaving 4 bases between them. This CDR3 has 13 residues. Per the germline V gene, CDR1 is SGHDT and CDR2 is YYEEEE. Here the CDR3 DNA reads TGTGCCAGCAGCTTGGGAGGGAACACTGAAGCTTTCTTT. Protein product: CASSLGGNTEAFF.

The chain has TRBV7-9 and TRBJ2-7, with unresolved D. This CDR3 is built from 12 residues. Per germline, CDR1 SEHNR and CDR2 FQNEAQ (reference sequence). Between the trimmed V and J ends, which lost 5 bases and 6 bases, there was a span of 11 bases. The CDR3 sequence is CASSQGLGEQYF. The CDR3 DNA follows: TGTGCCAGCAGCCAAGGTCTAGGCGAGCAGTACTTC.

The chain recombines TRBV5-6 with TRBJ1-2, with 7 bases identical to TRBD1. The CDR3 totals 13 residues. In germline, CDR1 is SGHDT, CDR2 YYEEEE. Unmatched junction bases numbered 3, after V lost 0 bases and J lost 7 bases. The CDR3 loop reads CASSLGGGGGYTF. The CDR3 region has the DNA TGTGCCAGCAGCTTGGGAGGGGGCGGTGGCTACACCTTC.

This sequence joins TRBV5-1 and TRBJ2-7; TRBD1 agrees at 12 bases. CDR1 and CDR2 from the germline V gene are SGHRS and YFSETQ. V lost 5 bases to trimming and J lost 4 bases; unmatched junction nucleotides: 7. This CDR3 has 15 amino acids. CDR3: CASSSGTGGVYEQYF. CDR3 in DNA: TGCGCCAGCAGTTCCGGGACAGGGGGCGTTTACGAGCAGTACTTC.

Here the CDR3 reads CASQLAGAEDTQYF. The CDR3 bases are TGTGCCAGCCAACTAGCGGGGGCTGAAGATACGCAGTATTTT. The rearrangement uses TRBV25-1 and TRBJ2-3, with 11 nucleotides matching TRBD2. J was trimmed by 5 bases and V by 8 bases; bases with no gene match: 6. The germline V gene encodes CDR1 MGHDK and CDR2 SYGVNS. There are 14 residues in the CDR3.

The chain joins TRBV9 to TRBJ2-5, with 10 bases aligning to TRBD1. Per germline, CDR1 SGDLS and CDR2 YYNGEE. This CDR3 has 16 residues. V was clipped by 3 bases and J by 2 bases; unmatched bases: 7. This chain's CDR3 is CASSESAGQGQETQYF. CDR3 nucleotide sequence: TGTGCCAGCAGCGAATCCGCGGGACAGGGGCAAGAGACCCAGTACTTC.

V and J are TRBV9 and TRBJ1-3; D is unresolved. V lost 1 base and J lost 4, with 12 bases in between. There are 15 residues in the CDR3. Germline CDR1 and CDR2: SGDLS and YYNGEE. In DNA form, the CDR3 reads TGTGCCAGCAGCGTAAGTTACTTCCCAGGAAACACCATATATTTT. Protein sequence: CASSVSYFPGNTIYF.

In its sample, this clone was seen a few times. V and J are TRBV5-8 and TRBJ1-2; 9 nucleotides align to TRBD1. With 4 bases clipped from V and 6 bases from J, the junction kept 10 bases outside the gene matches. This CDR3 comprises 15 residues. In germline, CDR1 is SGHTS, CDR2 YDEGEE. Written as DNA, the CDR3 is TGTGCCAGCAGCAACGACCGACAGGGGGTTGATGGCTACACCTTC. It specifies CASSNDRQGVDGYTF. Looking up the rest from reference TRBV5-8 and TRBJ1-2 gives the full variable domain: EAGVTQSPTHLIKTRGQQATLRCSPISGHTSVYWYQQALGLGLQFLLWYDEGEERNRGNFPPRFSGRQFPNYSSELNVNALELEDSALYLCASSNDRQGVDGYTFGSGTRLTVV.

The rearrangement uses TRBV18 and TRBJ2-7; 9 bases are shared with TRBD1. V trimming: 6 bases; J trimming: 3 bases; junction bases outside the gene matches: 9. The V gene's germline CDR1 is KGHSH and CDR2 LQKENI. CDR3 length: 15 amino acids. The CDR3 DNA sequence: TGTGCCAGCTCCCTCGACAGGGGGTATAACTACGAGCAGTACTTC. Its protein product is CASSLDRGYNYEQYF.

This rearrangement joins TRBV6-9 to TRBJ2-1, with 12 bases identical to TRBD2. J lost 10 bases, V lost 6 bases, and 16 bases had no gene match. Germline assignment: CDR1 MNHGY and CDR2 SVAAGI. This CDR3 has 17 residues. CDR3 coding DNA: TGTGCCAGCAGCTATACTAGCGGGGGGCTCGGGGGGAGGGAGCAGTTCTTC. Protein: CASSYTSGGLGGREQFF.

CDR3: CASTVHRSIGGANVLTF. Written as DNA, the CDR3 is TGTGCCAGCACTGTACACAGGTCAATCGGTGGGGCCAACGTCCTGACTTTC. The chain has TRBV2 and TRBJ2-6; a weak D match, TRBD1 (5 bases). The CDR3 covers 17 residues. V was shortened by 7 bases and J by 3 bases, with 19 bases between the two germline ends. The germline gives CDR1 SNHLY, CDR2 FYNNEI.

The chain links TRBV5-5 to TRBJ2-7, with 8 nucleotides matching TRBD2. V was clipped by 4 bases and J by 3 bases; unmatched bases: 6. The germline gives CDR1 SGHKS, CDR2 YYEKEE (reference sequence). There are 14 residues in the CDR3. The CDR3 DNA reads TGTGCCAGCAGCCTACGGGAGGGAGACTACGAGCAGTACTTC. Residues: CASSLREGDYEQYF.

This clone appeared once. The chain couples TRBV5-5 to TRBJ2-2; D gene unclear. CDR1 is SGHKS and CDR2 is YYEKEE in the germline V gene (reference sequence). The CDR3 spans 15 residues. Trimming removed 2 bases from V and 3 bases from J, with 11 bases in between. The CDR3 DNA follows: TGTGCCAGCAGCTTTTCCCCCACAGACACCGGGGAGCTGTTTTTT. This sequence encodes CASSFSPTDTGELFF.

This clone showed up just once. The rearrangement links TRBV21-1 to TRBJ1-2; the table's TRBD1 call for D was not verified on the DNA. TRBV21-1 is shown as a pseudogene. There are 13 residues in the CDR3. CDR3 loop: CARTYRECHGYTF. In DNA, the CDR3 is TGTGCCAGGACCTACAGGGAATGTCATGGCTACACCTTC.